This T cell receptor (beta chain) was captured in a study of blood T cells in healthy people across ages. Looking at the study overall: About one barcoded beta molecule per two T cells was captured by template switching.

This CDR3 is built from 18 residues. Germline V gene lookup returns CDR1 SGDLS and CDR2 YYNGEE. Trimming cost V 5 bases and J 0 bases, with 20 bases left between them. This clonotype has only a few counts. Combining a sample-barcoded 5' primer with a J-beta primer mix, a second PCR ran for about 6 to 12 cycles. Each sample yielded at least 3 million CDR3-containing paired-end reads. TCRdb recomputed calls from the 5' RACE reads with MiXCR, one row per CDR3 protein. The sample carries some 800,000 distinct CDR3 sequences, 40% to 50% recorded once. This sequence joins TRBV9 and TRBJ1-4, with D perhaps matching TRBD1 (5 bases). The specimen sequenced was blood. The clonotype comes from a man in his sixties in good health. CDR3 nucleotides: TGTGCCAGCAGTAGAGGGGATGGGCAGACTGCAACTAATGAAAAACTGTTTTTT. This codes for CASSRGDGQTATNEKLFF.